This T cell receptor (beta chain) comes out of a study of OX40 agonist ivuxolimab in advanced cancers. Overall study: Each dose-escalation patient presented with hepatocellular carcinoma, melanoma, renal cell or head and neck cancer. Roughly two fifths of patients had received prior checkpoint inhibitor therapy.

Worth noting for this clone: The antigen remains undetermined.

Produced via immunoSEQ multiplex PCR; TCRdb's table is partial and in-frame only. Counted here are some 42,000 clones, about 79% occurring once; the ten biggest clones make up approximately 23%. Study-level points and caveats: People who partly responded at 0.1-3.0 mg/kg had some of the least clonal expansion seen.

CDR3 length: 15 residues. CDR1 and CDR2 (germline): MGHDK, SYGVNS. The J segment lost 5 bases and the V segment lost 4 bases, leaving 10 bases of the junction unmatched. The sequencing used CD4+ or CD8+ T cells sorted from blood, collected in a trial of the OX40 agonist ivuxolimab. V is TRBV25-1 and J is TRBJ2-7, with 8 bases identical to TRBD1. This TCR came from an adult with an advanced solid tumor such as melanoma, head and neck, liver or kidney cancer. The CDR3 protein is CASSVTRGHPDEQYF. The CDR3 DNA follows: TGTGCCAGCAGTGTAACCAGGGGGCACCCGGACGAGCAGTACTTC.